The entry below describes one T cell receptor (beta chain). Its antigen is unidentified. This sample was included in a study of cytomegalovirus exposure and HLA in healthy donors. Germline CDR1 GTSNPN, CDR2 SVGIG (reference sequence). The CDR3 is 13 residues long. Deletions cut 1 base from V and 4 bases from J, with 8 bases between. Study outcomes and limitations: A later analysis associated 16,951 TCR beta sequences with HLA alleles at a 0.05 false discovery rate. Researchers reportedly found TCR beta sequences accurately predicted most subjects' HLA-A and HLA-B alleles. Earlier analysis found most TCR beta V segments productive about 87% or about 30% of the time.

PCR amplification relied on 60 Vbeta primers (plus 13 Jbeta primers). This table comes from immunoSEQ multiplex PCR, and its TCRdb copy is limited to in-frame clones, with some not included. The table shows about 94,000 clones, with approximately 66% occurring only once. This TCR derives from a man aged 30-40 years in good health and CMV-seronegative. Sequenced material: PBMCs. This sequence joins TRBV30 and TRBJ2-1, with D perhaps matching TRBD1 (6 bases). The DNA for the CDR3 is TGTGCCTGGAGTGAGGACAGTTACAATGAGCAGTTCTTC. Protein sequence: CAWSEDSYNEQFF.